A selection of T cell receptor beta chains follows, all from one sample in a study of glioma-infiltrating T cells after dendritic cell vaccination. Using immunoSEQ multiplex PCR, the repertoire was profiled, and TCRdb retains in-frame clones only, with some absent. The data show around 100,000 clones, with roughly 80% seen just once and approximately 12% held by the top ten. This specimen consisted of blood, obtained before dendritic cell vaccination. The receptors derive from a human donor with glioblastoma. The CDR3 runs from the conserved cysteine through the conserved F or W. The D gene is left open where the match is weak. A clone size is listed for some rows: how often the clone was seen (once, few, many), or a class if it is expanded.

CDR3 protein | CDR3 DNA | J gene | clone size | D gene | V gene
CASSLFRGEQYF | TGTGCCAGCAGCCTATTTCGAGGCGAGCAGTACTTC | TRBJ2-7 | few | NA | TRBV5-4
CAWGGSGGLDNEQFF | TGTGCCTGGGGGGGATCAGGGGGGCTGGACAATGAGCAGTTCTTC | TRBJ2-1 | once | NA | TRBV30
CASSSDRVGTEAFF | TGTGCCAGCAGCTCTGACAGGGTTGGGACTGAAGCTTTCTTT | TRBJ1-1 | NA | TRBD1 | TRBV11-2
CASSIRRDSGNTIYF | TGTGCCAGTAGTATACGGAGAGACTCTGGAAACACCATATATTTT | TRBJ1-3 | NA | NA | TRBV19
CASSSSTGTSGYEQYF | TGTGCCAGTTCCTCCTCGACCGGGACTAGCGGGTACGAGCAGTACTTC | TRBJ2-7 | NA | TRBD2 | TRBV19
CASSLVQGGNTEAFF | TGCGCCAGCAGCTTGGTACAGGGCGGGAACACTGAAGCTTTCTTT | TRBJ1-1 | NA | NA | TRBV5-1
CASSTGLTDTQYF | TGTGCCAGCAGCACTGGACTCACAGATACGCAGTATTTT | TRBJ2-3 | NA | NA | TRBV7-3
CASSFRRKDEQFF | TGTGCCAGCAGTTTTCGGCGGAAAGATGAGCAGTTCTTC | TRBJ2-1 | NA | NA | TRBV27
CASSLGRGNEKLFF | TGTGCCAGCAGCTTAGGGAGGGGTAATGAAAAACTGTTTTTT | TRBJ1-4 | NA | NA | TRBV11-2
CASSPRGFNEQFF | TGCGCCAGCAGCCCCCGGGGGTTCAATGAGCAGTTCTTC | TRBJ2-1 | NA | NA | TRBV5-1
CASSLGLQLNYGYTF | TGCGCCAGCAGCTTGGGACTCCAATTAAACTATGGCTACACCTTC | TRBJ1-2 | NA | NA | TRBV5-1
CASSPGTGPNSPLHF | TGCGCCAGCAGCCCCGGGACAGGGCCTAATTCACCCCTCCACTTT | TRBJ1-6 | NA | TRBD1 | TRBV5-1
CASRSSYSGNTIYF | TGTGCCAGCAGATCTAGTTACTCTGGAAACACCATATATTTT | TRBJ1-3 | NA | NA | TRBV11-2
CASSQDPPSGASYEQYF | TGCGCCAGCAGCCAAGATCCCCCTAGCGGGGCCTCCTACGAGCAGTACTTC | TRBJ2-7 | NA | TRBD2 | TRBV4-3
CASSSYRVRAEAFF | TGCGCCAGCAGTTCTTACAGGGTGAGGGCTGAAGCTTTCTTT | TRBJ1-1 | NA | NA | TRBV4-1
CASSLSSEGYGYTF | TGTGCCAGTAGTTTATCCTCGGAGGGTTATGGCTACACCTTC | TRBJ1-2 | NA | NA | TRBV19
CASSSVAGRSYEQYF | TGTGCCAGCAGCTCCGTGGCGGGACGCTCCTACGAGCAGTACTTC | TRBJ2-7 | NA | NA | TRBV7-9
CASSQAFTTENTEAFF | TGCGCCAGCAGCCAAGCCTTTACAACAGAGAACACTGAAGCTTTCTTT | TRBJ1-1 | many | NA | TRBV4-1
CASTQSRDRNTEAFF | TGTGCCAGCACTCAATCCAGGGACAGGAATACTGAAGCTTTCTTT | TRBJ1-1 | once | TRBD1 | TRBV2
CAISESETDTQYF | TGTGCCATCAGTGAGTCGGAGACAGATACGCAGTATTTT | TRBJ2-3 | NA | NA | TRBV10-3
CASSQSGTENYEQYF | TGTGCCAGCAGCCAATCAGGGACAGAAAACTACGAGCAGTACTTC | TRBJ2-7 | NA | TRBD1 | TRBV16
CASSSVVAGAHYPYTQYF | TGTGCCAGCAGCTCGGTGGTAGCGGGGGCCCATTACCCTTATACGCAGTATTTT | TRBJ2-3 | NA | TRBD2 | TRBV5-4
CASLRQVNSPLHF | TGTGCCAGCCTTAGACAGGTCAATTCACCCCTCCACTTT | TRBJ1-6 | NA | NA | TRBV6-1
CASSSGTGFEETQYF | TGCGCCAGCAGCTCCGGGACAGGGTTTGAAGAGACCCAGTACTTC | TRBJ2-5 | NA | TRBD1 | TRBV5-1
CASGKGVNYEQYF | TGTGCCAGCGGGAAGGGGGTCAACTACGAGCAGTACTTC | TRBJ2-7 | few | NA | TRBV11-2
CASSPAGGGPSDEQFF | TGTGCCAGCAGCCCGGCGGGCGGGGGGCCCTCGGATGAGCAGTTCTTC | TRBJ2-1 | once | TRBD2 | TRBV9
CASSLQVGPQHF | TGTGCCAGCAGCTTACAAGTCGGGCCCCAGCATTTT | TRBJ1-5 | many | NA | TRBV7-9
CASSPGSGGYTF | TGCGCCAGCAGCCCAGGGTCGGGTGGCTACACCTTC | TRBJ1-2 | few | NA | TRBV10-1
CASSQEEGGANYGYTF | TGTGCCAGCAGCCAAGAAGAAGGGGGCGCAAACTATGGCTACACCTTC | TRBJ1-2 | NA | TRBD1 | TRBV4-2
CASSIPGLAGDNEQFF | TGTGCCAGCAGCATACCTGGACTAGCGGGGGACAATGAGCAGTTCTTC | TRBJ2-1 | NA | TRBD2 | TRBV7-9
CSVLKGLNTEAFF | TGCAGCGTTCTTAAGGGGTTGAACACTGAAGCTTTCTTT | TRBJ1-1 | few | NA | TRBV29-1
CASSQLTDMNTEAFF | TGTGCCAGCAGCCAACTTACAGATATGAACACTGAAGCTTTCTTT | TRBJ1-1 | NA | NA | TRBV4-2
CASTRDRDLRQPQHF | TGTGCCAGTACCAGAGACAGGGACCTCAGACAGCCCCAGCATTTT | TRBJ1-5 | NA | TRBD1 | TRBV19
CASSGGGELETQYF | TGTGCCAGCAGCGGAGGGGGGGAACTGGAGACCCAGTACTTC | TRBJ2-5 | NA | NA | TRBV7-2
CASSYSIEGTEAFF | TGTGCCAGCAGTTACTCGATTGAGGGCACTGAAGCTTTCTTT | TRBJ1-1 | NA | NA | TRBV6-6
CASSVGQFSGNTIYF | TGTGCCAGCAGCGTAGGACAGTTCTCTGGAAACACCATATATTTT | TRBJ1-3 | NA | NA | TRBV9
CASSSRTGKRAEAFF | TGTGCCAGCAGCTCCCGGACAGGGAAAAGAGCTGAAGCTTTCTTT | TRBJ1-1 | NA | TRBD1 | TRBV7-9